The 5 T cell receptor beta chains listed next were all sequenced from one sample in a study of monozygotic twins with inflammatory bowel disease. TCRdb derives one entry per CDR3 protein from the 5' RACE reads, leaving out DNA. This sample's table reports some 300,000 distinct CDR3 sequences. Material: blood. The receptors derive from a human donor with ulcerative colitis or Crohn's disease, or a healthy co-twin of an affected twin (not recorded which).

The CDR3 is CASSERVLFGLADNEQFF. This chain uses TRBV10-2 with TRBJ2-1; absent DNA, TCRdb's TRBD2 call cannot be checked. The length of the CDR3 is 18 residues. Germline CDR1 and CDR2: WSHSY and SAAADI.

The V gene is TRBV28, the J gene TRBJ2-1. CDR3 length: 12 amino acids. The germline CDR1 and CDR2 sequences are MDHEN and SYDVKM. This CDR3 reads CASSPRVYEQFF.

CDR3 in amino acids: CASRRQGLLQETQYF. The chain is built from TRBV5-1 and TRBJ2-5; no DNA is available, so the TRBD2 call from TCRdb remains unchecked. The CDR3 loop spans 15 amino acids. The V gene's germline CDR1 is SGHRS and CDR2 YFSETQ.

This sequence joins TRBV25-1 and TRBJ1-6. The CDR3 covers 14 residues. CDR1 is MGHDK, CDR2 SYGVNS, per germline. CDR3 residues: CASSETSLVSPLHF.

This chain uses TRBV7-2 with TRBJ2-1; the TCRdb call, TRBD2, lacks DNA for checking. This CDR3 comprises 16 residues. The germline CDR1 and CDR2 sequences are SGHTA and FQGNSA. The CDR3 loop reads CASSRGLAGTSDEQFF.